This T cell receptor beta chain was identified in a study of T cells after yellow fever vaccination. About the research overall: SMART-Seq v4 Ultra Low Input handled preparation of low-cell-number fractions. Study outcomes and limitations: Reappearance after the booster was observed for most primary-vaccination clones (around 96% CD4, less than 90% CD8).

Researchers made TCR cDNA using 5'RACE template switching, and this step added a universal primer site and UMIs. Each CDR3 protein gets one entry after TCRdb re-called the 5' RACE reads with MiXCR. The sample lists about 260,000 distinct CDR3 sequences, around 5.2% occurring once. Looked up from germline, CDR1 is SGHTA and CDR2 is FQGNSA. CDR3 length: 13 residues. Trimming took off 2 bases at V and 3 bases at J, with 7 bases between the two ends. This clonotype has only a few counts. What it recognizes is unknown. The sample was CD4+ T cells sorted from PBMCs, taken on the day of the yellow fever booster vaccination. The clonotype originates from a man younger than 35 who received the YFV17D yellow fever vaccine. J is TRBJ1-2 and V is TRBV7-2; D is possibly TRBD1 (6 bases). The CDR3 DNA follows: TGTGCCAGCAGCTTACACAGGGACTATGGCTACACCTTC. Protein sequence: CASSLHRDYGYTF.